The 18 T cell receptor beta chains in this list originate from one sample, sequenced in a study of T-cell memory formation after mild COVID-19. In TCRdb, the 5' RACE reads were re-called with MiXCR into one record per CDR3 protein. The sample contains about 390,000 distinct CDR3 sequences, around a fifth of which appear only once. Material for sequencing was PBMCs or a T cell subset sorted from them (not recorded which). Receptors were obtained from an adult woman who had mild COVID-19 (a few samples of this study predate the infection). Cell type and time point are not known.

The CDR3 DNA sequence: TGTGCCAGCAGCTTGGCTAGCGGGAGTGATACAGATACGCAGTATTTT. This sequence encodes CASSLASGSDTDTQYF. The rearrangement uses TRBV7-6 and TRBJ2-3, with 10 bases fitting TRBD2. Germline CDR1 reads SGHVS; CDR2 reads FNYEAQ. With V trimmed by 3 bases and J by 3 bases, 6 bases remained unmatched. The CDR3 length is 16 residues.

This clonotype was seen a few times. This chain uses TRBV5-1 with TRBJ2-1; no reliable D call. CDR1 SGHRS and CDR2 YFSETQ come from the germline V gene. CDR3 size: 11 residues. V was cut by 6 bases and J by 3 bases, with 4 bases left in between. In DNA, the CDR3 is TGCGCCAGCACCAACTACAATGAGCAGTTCTTC. Its translation is CASTNYNEQFF.

The chain is built from TRBV24-1 and TRBJ1-1; D call uncertain. Germline V gene sequence: CDR1 KGHDR, CDR2 SFDVKD. This CDR3 region has 13 residues. Between the trimmed V and J ends, which lost 3 bases and 0 bases, there was a span of 4 bases. The CDR3: CATSDGLNTEAFF. As DNA, the CDR3 is TGTGCCACCAGTGATGGACTGAACACTGAAGCTTTCTTT.

This clonotype was seen a few times. The V and J genes are TRBV19 and TRBJ2-1; weak D call: TRBD1 (6 bases). V lost 3 bases to trimming and J lost 2 bases, with 14 bases between them. This CDR3 comprises 16 residues. Germline CDR1 is LNHDA and CDR2 is SQIVND (reference sequence). Here the CDR3 reads CASSIGRGGAYNEQFF. The CDR3 region has the DNA TGTGCCAGTAGTATCGGACGAGGGGGTGCCTACAATGAGCAGTTCTTC.

This clonotype was seen a handful of times. The chain joins TRBV7-9 to TRBJ1-5; the D gene is possibly TRBD1 (6 bases). Trimming shortened V by 5 bases and J by 4 bases, and 12 bases separated the two germline ends. Looked up from germline, CDR1 is SEHNR and CDR2 is FQNEAQ (reference sequence). The CDR3 consists of 14 residues. This CDR3 is CASSPEGDNQPQHF. Here the CDR3 DNA reads TGTGCCAGCAGCCCCGAGGGGGATAATCAGCCCCAGCATTTT.

The genes are TRBV12-5 and TRBJ2-5, with D possibly being TRBD1 or TRBD2 (6 bases each). Trimming shortened V by 6 bases and J by 5 bases, and 16 bases separated the two germline ends. CDR3 length equals 14 residues. Germline V gene sequence: CDR1 LGHNT, CDR2 FRNRAP. CDR3 nucleotides: TGTGCTAGTGGCCTGGGGGGCCCGACGGAGACCCAGTACTTC. It yields the protein CASGLGGPTETQYF.

This clonotype was counted only a few times. The J gene is TRBJ2-2, the V gene TRBV9; no firm D call. V was shortened by 0 bases and J by 3 bases, with 3 bases between the two germline ends. The CDR3 covers 13 residues. Germline values: CDR1 SGDLS, CDR2 YYNGEE. CDR3 DNA: TGTGCCAGCAGCGTAGTAGACACCGGGGAGCTGTTTTTT. Protein: CASSVVDTGELFF.

This clonotype was found many times. This chain uses TRBV29-1 with TRBJ2-1, with 10 bases aligning to TRBD2. CDR3 size: 13 residues. CDR1 and CDR2 from the germline V gene are SQVTM and ANQGSEA. V was pared by 6 bases and J by 4 bases, with 3 bases of the junction left unmatched. CDR3 in amino acids: CSVSSGGYNEQFF. CDR3 nucleotides: TGCAGCGTCAGTAGCGGGGGGTACAATGAGCAGTTCTTC.

The CDR3 sequence: CASTAHTFRTYNEQFF. The CDR3 DNA follows: TGTGCCAGCACCGCTCACACCTTTAGGACCTACAATGAGCAGTTCTTC. The chain is built from TRBV27 and TRBJ2-1; no clear D gene. Looked up from germline, CDR1 is MNHEY and CDR2 is SMNVEV (reference sequence). Trimming stripped 7 bases from V and 2 bases from J, with 18 bases between. This CDR3 is built from 16 residues.

The chain employs TRBV9 and TRBJ2-3, with D perhaps matching TRBD1 or TRBD2 (5 bases each). This CDR3 has 15 amino acids. CDR1 and CDR2 from the germline V gene are SGDLS and YYNGEE. V gave up 2 bases and J gave up 1 base, with 11 bases separating them. The CDR3 DNA reads as TGTGCCAGCAGCGTGAGAGGGGCCGGCACAGATACGCAGTATTTT. Translating gives CASSVRGAGTDTQYF.

This clonotype was seen at least ten times. The rearrangement links TRBV28 to TRBJ2-3; the D is unclear. Germline CDR1 is MDHEN and CDR2 is SYDVKM. This CDR3 is 15 amino acids long. The germline V and J ends were trimmed by 7 bases and 2 bases, with 16 bases remaining between them. As DNA, the CDR3 is TGTGCCAGCAATTCTCCGACGAGACTCACAGATACGCAGTATTTT. Residues: CASNSPTRLTDTQYF.

This clonotype occurred once. The chain is built from TRBV5-4 and TRBJ2-5, with 10 bases lining up with TRBD2. Trimming cost V 3 bases and J 4 bases; bases outside gene matches: 3. Germline V gives CDR1 SGHNT, CDR2 YYREEE (reference sequence). The CDR3 covers 14 residues. The CDR3 DNA reads as TGTGCCAGCAGCTCCCAGCGGGAGGGAGAGACCCAGTACTTC. This encodes CASSSQREGETQYF.

The chain couples TRBV27 to TRBJ2-3; 8 bases are shared with TRBD1. Trimming took 5 bases from V and 2 from J; bases not matched to a gene: 6. The CDR3 sequence is 15 residues long. Per germline, CDR1 MNHEY and CDR2 SMNVEV (reference sequence). The DNA of the CDR3 is TGTGCCAGCAGTCCGAGCCAGGGGGCCACAGATACGCAGTATTTT. It specifies CASSPSQGATDTQYF.

This clonotype was picked up a small number of times. V gene TRBV7-9 combines with J gene TRBJ2-7; 11 nucleotides line up with TRBD2. The CDR3 totals 16 residues. Germline CDR1 SEHNR, CDR2 FQNEAQ (reference sequence). Trimming at V came to 5 bases and at J to 3 bases, leaving 9 bases not matched to a gene. The CDR3 spells CASSTAPSGRYYEQYF. CDR3 in DNA: TGTGCCAGCAGCACAGCTCCTAGCGGGAGGTACTACGAGCAGTACTTC.

This clonotype was recorded a few times. This chain connects TRBV5-1 to TRBJ2-7; 8 bases fit TRBD1. The V segment lost 1 base and the J segment 7 bases; nucleotides outside the gene matches: 13. Germline V CDR1 and CDR2: SGHRS, YFSETQ. This CDR3 has 16 residues. CDR3 sequence: CASSLWQGATVGEQYF. The CDR3, as DNA: TGCGCCAGCAGCTTGTGGCAGGGGGCCACAGTGGGGGAGCAGTACTTC.

The chain is built from TRBV9 and TRBJ2-2; no reliable D call. CDR1 and CDR2 (germline): SGDLS, YYNGEE. With 0 bases removed from V and 4 bases from J, the gap between germline ends came to 7 bases. The CDR3 is made up of 14 amino acids. Here the CDR3 DNA reads TGTGCCAGCAGCGTAGGGTCACCCACCGGGGAGCTGTTTTTT. Translated: CASSVGSPTGELFF.

This clonotype was detected only a few times. CDR3 in DNA: TGCGCCAGCAGCCAGATACAGGGACGCTCTGGGGCCAACGTCCTGACTTTC. Encoded protein: CASSQIQGRSGANVLTF. The gene calls are TRBV4-1 and TRBJ2-6; D might be TRBD1 (6 bases). The V and J ends lost 3 bases and 0 bases respectively, with 12 bases between them. Germline loops: CDR1 MGHRA, CDR2 YSYEKL. The CDR3 is made up of 17 amino acids.

CDR3 nucleotide sequence: TGCAGTGCTAGAGATCAGGGACGTCAGCAGCAGCCCCAGCATTTT. Amino acids: CSARDQGRQQQPQHF. V is TRBV20-1 and J is TRBJ1-5; D possibly corresponds to TRBD1 (5 bases). This CDR3 comprises 15 residues. V gave up 0 bases and J gave up 7 bases, with 16 bases separating them. The germline V gene encodes CDR1 DFQATT and CDR2 SNEGSKA (reference sequence).